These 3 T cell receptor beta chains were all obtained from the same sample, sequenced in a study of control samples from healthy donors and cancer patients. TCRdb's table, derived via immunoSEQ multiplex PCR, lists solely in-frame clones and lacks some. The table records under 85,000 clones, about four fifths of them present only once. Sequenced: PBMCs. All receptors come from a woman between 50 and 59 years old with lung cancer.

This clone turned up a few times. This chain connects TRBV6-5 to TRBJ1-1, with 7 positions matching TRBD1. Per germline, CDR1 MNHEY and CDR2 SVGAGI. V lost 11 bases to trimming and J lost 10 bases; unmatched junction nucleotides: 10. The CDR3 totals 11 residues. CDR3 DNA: TGTGCCGTATTACAGGGGTACGGAGCTTTCTTT. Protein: CAVLQGYGAFF.

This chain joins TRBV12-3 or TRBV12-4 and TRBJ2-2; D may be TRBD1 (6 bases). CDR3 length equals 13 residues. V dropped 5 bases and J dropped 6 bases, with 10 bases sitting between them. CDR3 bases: TGTGCCAGCAGTCTCCCAGGGGCCGGGGAGCTGTTTTTT. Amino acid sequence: CASSLPGAGELFF.

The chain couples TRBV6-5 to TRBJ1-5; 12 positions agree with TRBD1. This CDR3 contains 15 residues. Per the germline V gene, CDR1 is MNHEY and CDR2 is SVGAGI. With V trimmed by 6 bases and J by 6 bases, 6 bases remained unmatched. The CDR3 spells CASRLGQGASQPQHF. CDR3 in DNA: TGTGCCAGCAGGCTGGGACAGGGGGCTAGTCAGCCCCAGCATTTT.